This passage covers 18 T cell receptor beta chains from one sample sequenced in a study of Graves' ophthalmopathy and Graves' hyperthyroidism. Amplified TCR beta CDR3 regions were obtained using RNA transcripts as template. Second-round multiplex PCR came after first-round RT-PCR with HTBI primers. TCRdb processed the multiplex PCR reads anew with MiXCR; each CDR3 protein has one entry. This sample has 340,000 or so distinct CDR3 sequences, with 15% to 20% found just once. Sequencing used peripheral blood. The source is an adult man with Graves' ophthalmopathy.

This clonotype was counted many times. The rearrangement joins TRBV6-5 to TRBJ1-1, with D perhaps TRBD1 (5 bases). The CDR3 runs 13 residues. V lost 6 bases and J lost 5, with 13 bases in between. Germline V CDR1 and CDR2: MNHEY, SVGAGI. For the CDR3, the DNA is TGTGCCAGCAGATGGGGGGGGGGTACTGAAGCTTTCTTT. The encoded protein is CASRWGGGTEAFF.

This clonotype was seen at least ten times. CDR3 bases: TGTGCCAGCAGTTACAATTTCGGACAGATAAATTACGAGCAGTACTTC. Translated, it gives CASSYNFGQINYEQYF. This rearrangement joins TRBV6-5 to TRBJ2-7; maybe TRBD1 (6 bases). The V end lost 2 bases, the J end lost 4 bases, and 18 bases lay between the germline ends. Germline assignment: CDR1 MNHEY and CDR2 SVGAGI. This CDR3 has 16 amino acids.

The chain carries TRBV6-5 and TRBJ1-1; D may be TRBD1 (5 bases). Trimming took off 2 bases at V and 2 bases at J, with 9 bases between the two ends. CDR3 size: 14 residues. Germline lookup yields CDR1 MNHEY and CDR2 SVGAGI. This chain's CDR3 is CASSYGQINTEAFF. CDR3 nucleotides: TGTGCCAGCAGTTACGGACAAATAAACACTGAAGCTTTCTTT.

This clonotype was recorded once. J is TRBJ2-5 and V is TRBV11-2; D is possibly TRBD1 (5 bases). The CDR3 consists of 14 residues. V lost 4 bases and J 2 bases, leaving 11 bases between the germline ends. CDR1 SGHAT and CDR2 FQNNGV come from the germline V gene. CDR3 DNA: TGTGCCAGCAGCTGGAAGACAGAGCAAGAGACCCAGTACTTC. Translated: CASSWKTEQETQYF.

This clonotype has at least ten counts. The chain has TRBV6-5 and TRBJ2-2; D call uncertain. Germline V CDR1 and CDR2: MNHEY, SVGAGI. V lost 2 bases and J 4 bases, leaving 5 bases between the germline ends. The CDR3 totals 13 residues. The CDR3 sequence: CASSYLITGELFF. Here the CDR3 DNA reads TGTGCCAGCAGTTACCTGATCACCGGGGAGCTGTTTTTT.

This clonotype was observed many times. This sequence joins TRBV19 and TRBJ2-3; the match to TRBD1 covers 7 bases. V lost 1 base to trimming and J lost 4 bases; unmatched junction nucleotides: 5. CDR1 and CDR2 from the germline V gene are LNHDA and SQIVND (reference sequence). The CDR3 consists of 15 residues. CDR3 amino acids: CASSIARQGPDTQYF. CDR3 bases: TGTGCCAGTAGTATAGCCCGACAGGGACCAGATACGCAGTATTTT.

This clonotype was counted ten times or more. V usage is TRBV11-2 and J usage is TRBJ1-3, with D possibly TRBD1 on 6 matching bases. CDR3 length: 17 amino acids. CDR1 is SGHAT, CDR2 FQNNGV, per germline. V lost 5 bases and J 0 bases, leaving 17 bases between the germline ends. The DNA of the CDR3 is TGTGCCAGCAGCACCTCGACAGGAGCGTTCTCTGGAAACACCATATATTTT. This sequence encodes CASSTSTGAFSGNTIYF.

This clonotype was recorded at least ten times. The chain combines TRBV7-9 with TRBJ1-1, with TRBD1 matching 8 bases. CDR3 length: 13 amino acids. Germline V gives CDR1 SEHNR, CDR2 FQNEAQ (reference sequence). Germline trimming cut 5 bases from V and 5 bases from J; bases unmatched to any gene: 4. CDR3 DNA sequence: TGTGCCAGCAGCCCAGGGGGCAGGACTGAAGCTTTCTTT. Encoded protein: CASSPGGRTEAFF. Drawing the rest from reference TRBV7-9 and TRBJ1-1, the complete variable domain is DTGVSQNPRHKITKRGQNVTFRCDPISEHNRLYWYRQTLGQGPEFLTYFQNEAQLEKSRLLSDRFSAERPKGSFSTLEIQRTEQGDSAMYLCASSPGGRTEAFFGQGTRLTVV.

The DNA of the CDR3 is TGTGCCAGCTCACCATCCCCCACTAAGGAGACCCAGTACTTC. Translating gives CASSPSPTKETQYF. V is TRBV18 and J is TRBJ2-5; D is ambiguous. The CDR3 covers 14 residues. CDR1 KGHSH and CDR2 LQKENI come from the germline V gene. Trimming shortened V by 2 bases and J by 5 bases, and 12 bases separated the two germline ends.

There are many counts of this clonotype. The chain combines TRBV30 with TRBJ2-7; the match to TRBD2 covers 8 bases. The CDR3 has 13 residues. V lost 6 bases and J lost 4; bases outside the gene matches: 8. Per the germline V gene, CDR1 is GTSNPN and CDR2 is SVGIG (reference sequence). The CDR3, as DNA: TGTGCCTGCCGGACTAGCAGCATATACGAGCAGTACTTC. This gives the protein CACRTSSIYEQYF.

This clonotype was found many times. The rearrangement links TRBV6-2 or TRBV6-3 to TRBJ2-7; D may be TRBD2 (6 bases). The germline V and J ends were trimmed by 6 bases and 2 bases, with 17 bases remaining between them. Germline V gene sequence: CDR1 MNHEY, CDR2 SVGEGT. The CDR3 is made up of 15 amino acids. The CDR3 DNA sequence: TGTGCCAGCAGCCAGGGACTTTCCGCTGCCTACGAGCAGTACTTC. Translating it yields CASSQGLSAAYEQYF.

The chain has TRBV2 and TRBJ1-5, with 8 nucleotides matching TRBD1. The CDR3 totals 13 residues. Germline CDR1 reads SNHLY; CDR2 reads FYNNEI. Losses at the gene ends were 9 bases for V and 3 bases for J; bases not matched to a gene: 4. DNA of the CDR3: TGTGCCAGTGGCAGGGGGCCCAATCAGCCCCAGCATTTT. As protein: CASGRGPNQPQHF.

This clonotype was seen ten or more times. J is TRBJ1-2 and V is TRBV7-3, with D uncertain. The CDR3 is 16 residues long. Trimming removed 1 base at V and 8 bases at J, with 20 bases between. From germline, CDR1 is SGHTA and CDR2 FQGTGA. This chain's CDR3 is CASSLNPEVAAGGYTF. As DNA, the CDR3 is TGTGCCAGCAGCTTAAATCCGGAGGTTGCTGCTGGGGGCTACACCTTC.

With respect to this clonotype: A much larger clone lies one base from this, so it may be a read error. The rearrangement links TRBV5-1 to TRBJ2-5; D possibly corresponds to TRBD2 (6 bases). This CDR3 is 14 amino acids long. From germline, CDR1 is SGHRS and CDR2 YFSETQ. CDR3 region: CTSSLVAGKETQYF. The CDR3 DNA reads as TGCACCAGCAGCTTGGTCGCGGGAAAAGAGACCCAGTACTTC.

In its sample, this clonotype was seen many times. The chain is built from TRBV27 and TRBJ2-7; the D is unclear. Germline V lookup: CDR1 MNHEY, CDR2 SMNVEV (reference sequence). V gave up 5 bases and J gave up 5 bases, with 16 bases separating them. This CDR3 is built from 14 residues. The CDR3 sequence is CASSHHGPLDEQYF. CDR3 nucleotide sequence: TGTGCCAGCAGTCATCACGGACCCCTCGACGAGCAGTACTTC.

This clonotype was seen many times. The V gene is TRBV11-1, the J gene TRBJ2-7; D gene unclear. The CDR3 loop spans 17 amino acids. Germline values: CDR1 SGHAT, CDR2 FQDESV (reference sequence). V lost 4 bases and J 0 bases, leaving 19 bases between the germline ends. The CDR3 loop reads CASSSNLGRYDSYEQYF. The CDR3 bases are TGTGCCAGCAGCTCCAATCTCGGACGGTACGACTCCTACGAGCAGTACTTC.

The V call is TRBV6-2 or TRBV6-3, the J call TRBJ1-1; 10 nucleotides line up with TRBD1. This CDR3 spans 14 amino acids. Germline lookup yields CDR1 MNHEY and CDR2 SVGEGT. Losses at the gene ends were 4 bases for V and 7 bases for J; bases not matched to a gene: 6. CDR3 protein: CASSSGQGWVEAFF. In nucleotides, the CDR3 is TGTGCCAGCAGTTCGGGACAGGGGTGGGTTGAAGCTTTCTTT.

About this clonotype: A much larger clone lies a single base off, so this may be a read error. V usage is TRBV7-8 and J usage is TRBJ2-7, with D possibly TRBD2 on 5 matching bases. The CDR3 is made up of 16 amino acids. In germline, CDR1 is SGHVS, CDR2 FQNEAQ. In DNA, the CDR3 is TGTGCCAGCAGCAACCCGTTCCGTAGCGCATACTACGAGCGGTACTTC. It yields the protein CASSNPFRSAYYERYF.